A selection of T cell receptor beta chains follows, all from one sample in a study of spatial heterogeneity in lung cancer. Via MiXCR, TCRdb re-called the 5' RACE reads, giving one row per CDR3 protein. The profile shows under 80,000 distinct CDR3 sequences, roughly 6.4% of them singletons. Here the sequenced sample was PBMCs, taken at surgery. The receptor set was obtained from a female donor with early-stage non-small cell lung cancer. The CDR3 runs from the conserved cysteine through the conserved F or W. Fields, in order: V gene, J gene, D gene, clone size, CDR3 DNA, CDR3 protein. D genes are given only for firm matches. Where a row states a size, it is once, few, many or the class of an expanded clone; other rows omit it.

>TRBV7-2|TRBJ1-1|.|many
TGTGCCAGCAGCTTATTGGACGCGTTTGAAGCTTTCTTT
CASSLLDAFEAFF
>TRBV3-1|TRBJ2-1|TRBD2|many
TGTGCCAGCAGCTCCAAGACTAGCGGGATCGATGAGCAGTTCTTC
CASSSKTSGIDEQFF
>TRBV18|TRBJ2-7|TRBD1|many
TGTGCCAGCTCCCCGGACAGGGCGGGCGAGCAGTACTTC
CASSPDRAGEQYF
>TRBV28|TRBJ1-2|TRBD1|many
TGTGCCAGCAGGGATACAGGGGAATCCTATGGCTACACCTTC
CASRDTGESYGYTF
>TRBV2|TRBJ2-7|.|.
TGTGCCAGCCGAATAGGGGAGAATGGTCCCTACGAGCAGTACTTC
CASRIGENGPYEQYF
>TRBV6-5|TRBJ2-5|.|.
TGTGCCAGCAGTTCCCCGGGCAGGGGAACAGAGACCCAGTACTTC
CASSSPGRGTETQYF
>TRBV4-1|TRBJ2-1|TRBD2|many
TGCGCCAGCAGCCAAGTCCCCGAGGGACTAGCGGGGTTAGAGCAGTTCTTC
CASSQVPEGLAGLEQFF
>TRBV24-1|TRBJ2-5|.|few
TGTGCCACCAGTGAGGACCGGAGCGTAGAGACCCAGTACTTC
CATSEDRSVETQYF
>TRBV11-1|TRBJ2-1|.|.
TGTGCCAGCAGCTTGTCACTAGCTAAGGATGAGCAGTTCTTC
CASSLSLAKDEQFF
>TRBV3-1|TRBJ2-5|.|few
TGTGCCAGCAGGATCAGGGGGGCAGAGACCCAGTACTTC
CASRIRGAETQYF
>TRBV2|TRBJ1-2|.|.
TGTGCCAGCAGTGAAGTACTAATAACACCTCAAGGCTACACCTTC
CASSEVLITPQGYTF
>TRBV20-1|TRBJ1-5|TRBD1|few
TGCAGTGCTACTCCGGGACAGGCCAATCAGCCCCAGCATTTT
CSATPGQANQPQHF
>TRBV6-6|TRBJ1-1|TRBD1|many
TGTGCCAGCAGTTACCCCGGACAGGGCGTTGAAGCTTTCTTT
CASSYPGQGVEAFF
>TRBV6-1|TRBJ2-5|TRBD1|.
TGTGCCAGCAGATGGGGGACAGTCAAGGGGGAGACCCAGTACTTC
CASRWGTVKGETQYF
>TRBV4-1|TRBJ2-5|TRBD2|many
TGCGCCAGCAGCCAAGCGAGGCTAGCGGGAGGGCCAAGCGAGACCCAGTACTTC
CASSQARLAGGPSETQYF
>TRBV5-1|TRBJ1-2|.|many
TGCGCCAGCAGCTTGGCGAGGGGCCTCGATGGCTACACCTTC
CASSLARGLDGYTF
>TRBV20-1|TRBJ1-5|TRBD1|few
TGCAGTGCCCCGGACAGGGAGGATCAGCCCCAGCATTTT
CSAPDREDQPQHF
>TRBV28|TRBJ1-2|.|many
TGTGCCAGCAGCGTTACAATTGAAAACTATGGCTACACCTTC
CASSVTIENYGYTF
>TRBV7-7|TRBJ2-3|.|.
TGTGCCAGCACCCAGACAGGCGGAAGCACAGATACGCAGTATTTT
CASTQTGGSTDTQYF
>TRBV2|TRBJ1-5|.|.
TGTGCCAGCGGGGGAAGACGGAGCAATCAGCCCCAGCATTTT
CASGGRRSNQPQHF
>TRBV2|TRBJ2-7|TRBD1|.
TGTGCCAGCAGTGAGGGGACAGGTTCCTACGAGCAGTACTTC
CASSEGTGSYEQYF
>TRBV7-9|TRBJ2-5|.|many
TGTGCCAGCAGCTTAGCGGGGAGGCAAGAGACCCAGTACTTC
CASSLAGRQETQYF
>TRBV27|TRBJ2-1|TRBD1|.
TGTGCCAGCAGTGGACCGGGACAGGGCAATGAGCAGTTCTTC
CASSGPGQGNEQFF
>TRBV6-5|TRBJ2-1|TRBD2|many
TGTGCCAGCTCGGGACTAGCGATAGATGAGCAGTTCTTC
CASSGLAIDEQFF
>TRBV11-3|TRBJ2-2|.|many
TGTGCCAGCAGCGGTCTTCCCGGGGTTTCCACCGGGGAGCTGTTTTTT
CASSGLPGVSTGELFF
>TRBV18|TRBJ1-1|.|many
TGTGCCAGCTCACCGATATTGAACACTGAAGCTTTCTTT
CASSPILNTEAFF
>TRBV6-6|TRBJ1-6|.|.
TGTGCCAGCAGTTACTCTTATGAGTGGGGCAAAGATAATAATTCACCCCTCCACTTT
CASSYSYEWGKDNNSPLHF
>TRBV20-1|TRBJ1-2|.|many
TGCAGTGCTAGAGATATCGGCAGGGGACTCTATGGCTACACCTTC
CSARDIGRGLYGYTF
>TRBV7-3|TRBJ2-1|TRBD2|.
TGTGCCGGCAGGTCTAGCGGGGGGCCTTGGAATGAGCAGTTCTTC
CAGRSSGGPWNEQFF
>TRBV7-2|TRBJ1-3|.|.
TGTGCCAGCAGCTTCAGGGAGGCAGGAAACACCATATATTTT
CASSFREAGNTIYF
>TRBV14|TRBJ2-7|TRBD1|many
TGTGCCAGCAGCCAGAGGGACAGGGCCTACGAGCAGTACTTC
CASSQRDRAYEQYF
>TRBV3-1|TRBJ2-7|.|many
TGTGCCAGCAGCCAAGATATAAGTACCCCCTCCTACGAGCAGTACTTC
CASSQDISTPSYEQYF
>TRBV7-2|TRBJ1-5|.|few
TGTGCCAGCAGCTTAAACCCCACGGGAAATCAGCCCCAGCATTTT
CASSLNPTGNQPQHF
>TRBV12-3/TRBV12-4|TRBJ1-2|.|many
TGTGCCAGCAGCCGTACAGGGCCTCCATACACCTTC
CASSRTGPPYTF
>TRBV7-3|TRBJ2-3|TRBD2|many
TGTGCCAGCAGCTTAGGACTAGCTTCAGATACGCAGTATTTT
CASSLGLASDTQYF
>TRBV20-1|TRBJ2-4|TRBD2|.
TGCAGTGCCCCGCCTTGGACTAGCGGGAAGGAAAGTGCCAAAAACATTCAGTACTTC
CSAPPWTSGKESAKNIQYF
>TRBV18|TRBJ1-1|.|few
TGTGCCAGCTCAGCCGACACTGAAGCTTTCTTT
CASSADTEAFF
>TRBV28|TRBJ2-7|.|many
TGTGCCAGCAGTTTCTTGTCAGAGCAGTACTTC
CASSFLSEQYF
>TRBV14|TRBJ2-6|TRBD1|many
TGTGCCAGTACCACCTTAGGGACAGTCTCTGGGGCCAACGTCCTGACTTTC
CASTTLGTVSGANVLTF
>TRBV7-9|TRBJ1-5|.|many
TGTGCCAGCAGCTCCCAGGGCGGGGGGCCCCAGCATTTT
CASSSQGGGPQHF
>TRBV20-1|TRBJ1-6|.|.
TGCAGTGCTATGCCGGGCTATAATTCACCCCTCCACTTT
CSAMPGYNSPLHF
>TRBV6-5|TRBJ1-5|.|few
TGTGCCAGCAGCTCGGGACGGAATAGCAATCAGCCCCAGCATTTT
CASSSGRNSNQPQHF
>TRBV6-6|TRBJ1-4|TRBD1|.
TGTGCCAGCAGTTCCCCCGGGACAGGGTTTGAAAAACTGTTTTTT
CASSSPGTGFEKLFF
>TRBV4-2|TRBJ2-3|.|many
TGTGCCAGCACAGGGGGGAGCACAGATACGCAGTATTTT
CASTGGSTDTQYF
>TRBV12-3/TRBV12-4|TRBJ1-5|.|.
TGTGCCAGCAGTTTAGCGGGGGATGGCAATCAGCCCCAGCATTTT
CASSLAGDGNQPQHF
>TRBV7-9|TRBJ1-2|.|many
TGTGCCAGCAGCGGGGGTGTGAGGGAATCGGGCTATGGCTACACCTTC
CASSGGVRESGYGYTF
>TRBV3-1|TRBJ2-2|.|many
TGTGCCAGCAGCCAGCCCGAGGTGAACACCGGGGAGCTGTTTTTT
CASSQPEVNTGELFF
>TRBV5-1|TRBJ2-2|.|many
TGCGCCAGCAACCGGGGCGGGGAGAACACCGGGGAGCTGTTTTTT
CASNRGGENTGELFF
>TRBV5-1|TRBJ1-4|.|few
TGCGCCAGCAGCCCCGGGGGGCCGAATGAAAAACTGTTTTTT
CASSPGGPNEKLFF
>TRBV7-3|TRBJ1-1|.|many
TGTGCCAGCAGCTTACCCGGGGCGGCTGAAGCTTTCTTT
CASSLPGAAEAFF
>TRBV7-2|TRBJ2-1|.|medium-sized
TGTGCCAGCAGCTTCCTGCAAGCGCAGTTCTTC
CASSFLQAQFF
>TRBV5-1|TRBJ2-1|TRBD2|.
TGCGCCAGCTGGGAACTAGCGGGGGGACACAATGAGCAGTTCTTC
CASWELAGGHNEQFF
>TRBV12-3/TRBV12-4|TRBJ2-3|TRBD2|many
TGTGCCAGCACCTTCGGACTAGCGGGGGTTACAGATACGCAGTATTTT
CASTFGLAGVTDTQYF
>TRBV6-5|TRBJ2-1|TRBD2|.
TGTGCCAGCAGCCTACTAGCGGGGCCTGCTGGGCAGTTCTTC
CASSLLAGPAGQFF
>TRBV5-6|TRBJ1-2|.|many
TGTGCCAGCAGCCCGGGCCTCAACTATGGCTACACCTTC
CASSPGLNYGYTF
>TRBV12-3/TRBV12-4|TRBJ2-7|TRBD1|few
TGTGCCAGCAGACGACAGGGCGAGGATTGGGGCGAGCAGTACTTC
CASRRQGEDWGEQYF
>TRBV6-2/TRBV6-3|TRBJ2-1|TRBD1|many
TGTGCCAGCAGACATCCTGGACAGGGGGATGGCGTAGGGCAGTTCTTC
CASRHPGQGDGVGQFF
>TRBV20-1|TRBJ2-3|TRBD2|many
TGCAGTGCTAGTCTAGCGGGGTCATTAGGGGGCACAGATACGCAGTATTTT
CSASLAGSLGGTDTQYF
>TRBV28|TRBJ2-7|TRBD2|many
TGTGCCAGCAGGAGCGGGGACTACGAGCAGTACTTC
CASRSGDYEQYF